Each of the 17 T cell receptor beta chains below was sequenced from the same sample in a study of blood T cell repertoires in COVID-19. Using immunoSEQ multiplex PCR, the repertoire was profiled, and TCRdb retains in-frame clones only, with some absent. Of 350,000 to 400,000 clones listed, roughly nine tenths are singletons. What was sequenced was PBMCs or T cells enriched from blood (not recorded which). The receptor set was obtained from a man younger than 35 who had recovered from COVID-19.

The chain combines TRBV5-1 with TRBJ2-5; the match to TRBD1 covers 7 bases. V was pared by 6 bases and J by 1 base, with 6 bases of the junction left unmatched. CDR1 is SGHRS, CDR2 YFSETQ, per germline. The CDR3 is made up of 14 amino acids. CDR3 loop: CASTVGGSQETQYF. CDR3 coding DNA: TGCGCCAGCACCGTAGGGGGCTCCCAAGAGACCCAGTACTTC.

The V gene is TRBV4-1, the J gene TRBJ2-3, with 8 positions matching TRBD1. Germline CDR1 MGHRA, CDR2 YSYEKL. The V segment lost 3 bases and the J segment 0 bases; nucleotides outside the gene matches: 5. The CDR3 has 16 residues. CDR3 bases: TGCGCCAGCAGCCACGGACAGGGTACTAGCACAGATACGCAGTATTTT. Translation: CASSHGQGTSTDTQYF.

This clone was counted a few times. The chain joins TRBV5-6 to TRBJ2-7, with TRBD1 matching over 9 bases. The CDR3 length is 15 residues. Germline CDR1 is SGHDT and CDR2 is YYEEEE. V shed 4 bases, J shed 5 bases, and the junction held 10 bases outside the gene matches. The CDR3, as DNA: TGTGCCAGCAGCGGGGGGACAGGGAGGATAGACGAGCAGTACTTC. Amino acid sequence: CASSGGTGRIDEQYF.

This clone has only one observation. The rearrangement uses TRBV2 and TRBJ1-1; D is perhaps TRBD1 (6 bases). Between the trimmed V and J ends, which lost 4 bases and 0 bases, there was a span of 9 bases. Germline assignment: CDR1 SNHLY and CDR2 FYNNEI. The CDR3 has 14 amino acids. This chain's CDR3 is CASSARGLNTEAFF. The CDR3 DNA reads TGTGCCAGCAGTGCCAGGGGATTGAACACTGAAGCTTTCTTT.

The chain recombines TRBV6-5 with TRBJ2-7, with 9 positions matching TRBD1. V shed 7 bases and J 2 bases; nucleotides not matched to a gene: 6. From germline, CDR1 is MNHEY and CDR2 SVGAGI. The CDR3 sequence is 14 residues long. This CDR3 is CASTGTGYTYEQYF. The DNA for the CDR3 is TGTGCCAGCACCGGGACAGGGTATACCTACGAGCAGTACTTC.

The chain recombines TRBV18 with TRBJ1-1, with a weak D call TRBD1 (5 bases). This CDR3 spans 13 amino acids. Per germline, CDR1 KGHSH and CDR2 LQKENI. V lost 3 bases and J 11 bases, leaving 16 bases between the germline ends. DNA of the CDR3: TGTGCCAGCTCACCCGAAATGGGGGGACGGGCTTTCTTT. Protein product: CASSPEMGGRAFF.

This clone was counted only a few times. The rearrangement uses TRBV6-5 and TRBJ1-2; no definite D call. Germline-derived CDR1 and CDR2 are MNHEY and SVGAGI. V lost 6 bases, J lost 5 bases, and 13 bases lay in between. There are 13 residues in the CDR3. The CDR3 bases are TGTGCCAGCAGATTCAGAAATTCTTATGGCTACACCTTC. Its translation is CASRFRNSYGYTF.

J is TRBJ2-7 and V is TRBV28; possible D gene TRBD1, 6 bases. V was shortened by 5 bases and J by 9 bases, with 23 bases between the two germline ends. In germline, CDR1 is MDHEN, CDR2 SYDVKM. The CDR3 is made up of 15 amino acids. The CDR3 region is CASSDPQRQIRGQYF. The DNA for the CDR3 is TGTGCCAGCAGTGATCCTCAGCGACAGATCAGGGGGCAGTACTTC.

The chain carries TRBV7-6 and TRBJ1-1, with 8 bases aligning to TRBD1. Trimming at V came to 1 base and at J to 1 base, leaving 5 bases not matched to a gene. This CDR3 is 16 amino acids long. Germline CDR1 SGHVS, CDR2 FNYEAQ. The CDR3 sequence: CASSLGVGTGNTEAFF. CDR3 in DNA: TGTGCCAGCAGCTTAGGGGTTGGGACAGGGAACACTGAAGCTTTCTTT.

The V and J genes are TRBV4-1 and TRBJ2-5; no definite D call. This CDR3 region has 13 residues. Trimming removed 1 base at V and 2 bases at J, with 5 bases between. Germline-derived CDR1 and CDR2 are MGHRA and YSYEKL. CDR3 residues: CASSQGLQETQYF. DNA for the CDR3: TGCGCCAGCAGCCAAGGGCTTCAAGAGACCCAGTACTTC.

Concerning this clone itself: The same CDR3 can be traced to other DNA sequences in this sample. The V gene is TRBV6-5, the J gene TRBJ2-7; D perhaps matches TRBD2 (6 bases). Germline loops: CDR1 MNHEY, CDR2 SVGAGI. V lost 2 bases and J lost 0, with 11 bases in between. This CDR3 comprises 15 residues. CDR3 loop: CASSYGRGSSYEQYF. CDR3 DNA: TGTGCCAGCAGTTACGGGCGGGGTAGCTCCTACGAGCAGTACTTC.

This clone was seen more than once but under ten times. The chain employs TRBV5-1 and TRBJ1-2; D possibly corresponds to TRBD1 (5 bases). Germline lookup yields CDR1 SGHRS and CDR2 YFSETQ. The CDR3 runs to 12 residues. V was clipped by 4 bases and J by 6 bases, with 10 bases between them. The CDR3 is CASSRDFDGYTF. The CDR3, as DNA: TGCGCCAGCAGCAGGGACTTTGATGGCTACACCTTC.

This clone has just a few counts. One end of the junction fails to match germline, which may point to a read error. The rearrangement links TRBV5-1 to TRBJ2-1, with 7 bases identical to TRBD2. The CDR3 runs 14 residues. Per the germline V gene, CDR1 is SGHRS and CDR2 is YFSETQ. The CDR3 spells CATSGRGNYNEQFF. The CDR3 DNA reads as TGCGCCACCAGCGGGCGGGGGAACTACAATGAGCAGTTCTTC. Together with reference TRBV5-1 and TRBJ2-1, the CDR3 gives the full variable domain: KAGVTQTPRYLIKTRGQQVTLSCSPISGHRSVSWYQQTPGQGLQFLFEYFSETQRNKGNFPGRFSGRQFSNSRSEMNVSTLELGDSALYLCATSGRGNYNEQFFGPGTRLTVL.

This clone came up once. The chain combines TRBV10-3 with TRBJ2-2; maybe TRBD1 (5 bases). The V end was cut by 4 bases, the J end by 0 bases, with 18 bases between. The CDR3 consists of 18 residues. Germline V gene data show CDR1 as ENHRY and CDR2 as SYGVKD. This CDR3 is CAISGSLSGSANTGELFF. As DNA, the CDR3 is TGTGCCATCAGTGGTTCGTTATCAGGGTCCGCGAACACCGGGGAGCTGTTTTTT.

V and J are TRBV27 and TRBJ2-7; the D gene is possibly TRBD1 (5 bases). The CDR3 contains 13 residues. Trimming pared 6 bases from V and 6 bases from J, leaving 15 bases between. Germline-derived CDR1 and CDR2 are MNHEY and SMNVEV (reference sequence). The CDR3 DNA is TGTGCCAGCAGCTCAGCCAGGGTAGTCGAGCAGTACTTC. Translating gives CASSSARVVEQYF.

The rearrangement uses TRBV27 and TRBJ2-6, with 8 positions matching TRBD1. Germline values: CDR1 MNHEY, CDR2 SMNVEV (reference sequence). This CDR3 contains 19 residues. V gave up 2 bases and J gave up 1 base; unmatched junction bases: 10. The chain's CDR3 is CASSLGAGGYVSGANVLTF. CDR3 DNA sequence: TGTGCCAGCAGTTTAGGGGCAGGGGGCTACGTATCTGGGGCCAACGTCCTGACTTTC.

The chain has TRBV6-4 and TRBJ1-2, with a weak D call TRBD1 (5 bases). Trimming shortened V by 8 bases and J by 1 base, and 14 bases separated the two germline ends. Germline-derived CDR1 and CDR2 are MRHNA and SNTAGT. This CDR3 contains 14 residues. The CDR3 DNA reads TGTGCCAGCGCCCCCGGGCAGGGTAACTATGGCTACACCTTC. Translated: CASAPGQGNYGYTF.